The sequence of this T cell receptor (beta chain) was determined in a study of T cell changes during pregnancy in multiple sclerosis (dated by TCRdb to between 2018 and 2021). Broadly, across the study: Changes in the T cell repertoire over the course of pregnancy were examined in this study in women with multiple sclerosis.

The receptor library was made with the immunoSEQ multiplex PCR assay. TCRdb took over this immuneACCESS table, retaining in-frame rearrangements with V and J assigned. Such tables are incomplete; in checked studies, under half of the missing clones stem from an unresolved V gene, and the remainder is unexplained. Present in this sample are under 110,000 clones, 91% of which were seen just once. Jointly, the top ten make up around 3.1% of the sample. On this clone itself: Its antigen is still unknown. No per-base quality is available; no much larger clone lies one base away.

The germline V gene (reference sequence) yields PRHDT for CDR1 and FYEKMQ for CDR2. V is pruned by 2 bases and J by 3 bases, leaving 3 bases of the junction without a gene match. The CDR3 sequence holds 15 residues, the cysteine and phenylalanine included. This entry keeps only the CDR3 DNA: 45 bases, framed from base 1. The TCR was taken from a female donor with multiple sclerosis, enrolled in a pregnancy study. Source: peripheral blood, taken in the second trimester of pregnancy. This chain joins TRBV13 to TRBJ2-7; TRBD2 fits 11 bases in the junction. The CDR3 protein is CASSLWGTSGYEQYF. Here is the DNA: TGTGCCAGCAGCTTATGGGGGACTAGCGGCTACGAGCAGTACTTC.